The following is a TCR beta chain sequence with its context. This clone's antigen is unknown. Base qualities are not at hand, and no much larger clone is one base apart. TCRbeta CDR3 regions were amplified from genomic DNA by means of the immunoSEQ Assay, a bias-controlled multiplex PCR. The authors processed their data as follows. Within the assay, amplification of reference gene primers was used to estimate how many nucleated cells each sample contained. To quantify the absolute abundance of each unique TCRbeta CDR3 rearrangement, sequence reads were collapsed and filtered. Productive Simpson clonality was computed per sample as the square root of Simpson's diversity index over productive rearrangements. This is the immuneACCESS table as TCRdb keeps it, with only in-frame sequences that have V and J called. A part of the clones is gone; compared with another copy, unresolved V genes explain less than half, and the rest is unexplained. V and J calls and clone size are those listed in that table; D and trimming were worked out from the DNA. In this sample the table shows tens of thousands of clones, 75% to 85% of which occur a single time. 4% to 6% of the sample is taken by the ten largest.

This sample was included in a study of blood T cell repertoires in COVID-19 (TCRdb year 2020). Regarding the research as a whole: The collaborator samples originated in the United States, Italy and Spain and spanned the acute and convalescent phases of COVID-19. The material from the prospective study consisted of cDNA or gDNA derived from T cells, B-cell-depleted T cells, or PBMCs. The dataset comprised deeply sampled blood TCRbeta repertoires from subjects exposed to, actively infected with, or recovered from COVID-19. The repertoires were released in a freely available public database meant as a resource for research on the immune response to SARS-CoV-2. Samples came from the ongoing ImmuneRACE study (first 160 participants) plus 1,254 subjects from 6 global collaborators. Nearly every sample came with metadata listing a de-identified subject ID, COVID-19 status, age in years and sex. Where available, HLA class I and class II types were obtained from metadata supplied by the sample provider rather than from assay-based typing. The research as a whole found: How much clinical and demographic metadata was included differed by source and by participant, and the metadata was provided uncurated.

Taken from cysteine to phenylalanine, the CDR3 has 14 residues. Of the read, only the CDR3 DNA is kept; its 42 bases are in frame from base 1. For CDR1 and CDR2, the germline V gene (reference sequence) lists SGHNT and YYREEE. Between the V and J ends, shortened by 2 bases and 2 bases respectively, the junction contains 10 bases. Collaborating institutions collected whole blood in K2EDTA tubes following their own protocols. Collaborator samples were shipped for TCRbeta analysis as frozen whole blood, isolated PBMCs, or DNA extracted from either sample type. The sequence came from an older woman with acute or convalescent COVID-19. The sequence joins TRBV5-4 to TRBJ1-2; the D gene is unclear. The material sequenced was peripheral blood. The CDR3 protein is CASSFFGENYGYTF. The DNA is TGTGCCAGCAGCTTTTTTGGGGAGAACTATGGCTACACCTTC.